This TCR beta chain was identified during a study of blood T cell repertoires in COVID-19. Germline V gene sequence: CDR1 SGHAT, CDR2 FQNNGV. The CDR3 consists of 11 residues. V shed 4 bases and J shed 6 bases, with 7 bases lying between them. Per the original methods: Estimation of nucleated cell counts was performed using reference gene primer amplification. Some clones are missing from TCRdb's copy, which holds only in-frame ones; the method was immunoSEQ multiplex PCR. V, J and clone size are taken as reported in that table, and D and trimming were inferred from the DNA itself. The sample includes about 270,000 clones, 85% of them seen just once.

V usage is TRBV11-2 and J usage is TRBJ2-7, with unresolved D. Sequencing was carried out using peripheral blood. The receptor's source is a human donor in a cohort sampled during active COVID-19. CDR3 sequence (DNA): TGTGCCAGCAGCTCCCGACTCGAGCAGTACTTC. Its protein product is CASSSRLEQYF.